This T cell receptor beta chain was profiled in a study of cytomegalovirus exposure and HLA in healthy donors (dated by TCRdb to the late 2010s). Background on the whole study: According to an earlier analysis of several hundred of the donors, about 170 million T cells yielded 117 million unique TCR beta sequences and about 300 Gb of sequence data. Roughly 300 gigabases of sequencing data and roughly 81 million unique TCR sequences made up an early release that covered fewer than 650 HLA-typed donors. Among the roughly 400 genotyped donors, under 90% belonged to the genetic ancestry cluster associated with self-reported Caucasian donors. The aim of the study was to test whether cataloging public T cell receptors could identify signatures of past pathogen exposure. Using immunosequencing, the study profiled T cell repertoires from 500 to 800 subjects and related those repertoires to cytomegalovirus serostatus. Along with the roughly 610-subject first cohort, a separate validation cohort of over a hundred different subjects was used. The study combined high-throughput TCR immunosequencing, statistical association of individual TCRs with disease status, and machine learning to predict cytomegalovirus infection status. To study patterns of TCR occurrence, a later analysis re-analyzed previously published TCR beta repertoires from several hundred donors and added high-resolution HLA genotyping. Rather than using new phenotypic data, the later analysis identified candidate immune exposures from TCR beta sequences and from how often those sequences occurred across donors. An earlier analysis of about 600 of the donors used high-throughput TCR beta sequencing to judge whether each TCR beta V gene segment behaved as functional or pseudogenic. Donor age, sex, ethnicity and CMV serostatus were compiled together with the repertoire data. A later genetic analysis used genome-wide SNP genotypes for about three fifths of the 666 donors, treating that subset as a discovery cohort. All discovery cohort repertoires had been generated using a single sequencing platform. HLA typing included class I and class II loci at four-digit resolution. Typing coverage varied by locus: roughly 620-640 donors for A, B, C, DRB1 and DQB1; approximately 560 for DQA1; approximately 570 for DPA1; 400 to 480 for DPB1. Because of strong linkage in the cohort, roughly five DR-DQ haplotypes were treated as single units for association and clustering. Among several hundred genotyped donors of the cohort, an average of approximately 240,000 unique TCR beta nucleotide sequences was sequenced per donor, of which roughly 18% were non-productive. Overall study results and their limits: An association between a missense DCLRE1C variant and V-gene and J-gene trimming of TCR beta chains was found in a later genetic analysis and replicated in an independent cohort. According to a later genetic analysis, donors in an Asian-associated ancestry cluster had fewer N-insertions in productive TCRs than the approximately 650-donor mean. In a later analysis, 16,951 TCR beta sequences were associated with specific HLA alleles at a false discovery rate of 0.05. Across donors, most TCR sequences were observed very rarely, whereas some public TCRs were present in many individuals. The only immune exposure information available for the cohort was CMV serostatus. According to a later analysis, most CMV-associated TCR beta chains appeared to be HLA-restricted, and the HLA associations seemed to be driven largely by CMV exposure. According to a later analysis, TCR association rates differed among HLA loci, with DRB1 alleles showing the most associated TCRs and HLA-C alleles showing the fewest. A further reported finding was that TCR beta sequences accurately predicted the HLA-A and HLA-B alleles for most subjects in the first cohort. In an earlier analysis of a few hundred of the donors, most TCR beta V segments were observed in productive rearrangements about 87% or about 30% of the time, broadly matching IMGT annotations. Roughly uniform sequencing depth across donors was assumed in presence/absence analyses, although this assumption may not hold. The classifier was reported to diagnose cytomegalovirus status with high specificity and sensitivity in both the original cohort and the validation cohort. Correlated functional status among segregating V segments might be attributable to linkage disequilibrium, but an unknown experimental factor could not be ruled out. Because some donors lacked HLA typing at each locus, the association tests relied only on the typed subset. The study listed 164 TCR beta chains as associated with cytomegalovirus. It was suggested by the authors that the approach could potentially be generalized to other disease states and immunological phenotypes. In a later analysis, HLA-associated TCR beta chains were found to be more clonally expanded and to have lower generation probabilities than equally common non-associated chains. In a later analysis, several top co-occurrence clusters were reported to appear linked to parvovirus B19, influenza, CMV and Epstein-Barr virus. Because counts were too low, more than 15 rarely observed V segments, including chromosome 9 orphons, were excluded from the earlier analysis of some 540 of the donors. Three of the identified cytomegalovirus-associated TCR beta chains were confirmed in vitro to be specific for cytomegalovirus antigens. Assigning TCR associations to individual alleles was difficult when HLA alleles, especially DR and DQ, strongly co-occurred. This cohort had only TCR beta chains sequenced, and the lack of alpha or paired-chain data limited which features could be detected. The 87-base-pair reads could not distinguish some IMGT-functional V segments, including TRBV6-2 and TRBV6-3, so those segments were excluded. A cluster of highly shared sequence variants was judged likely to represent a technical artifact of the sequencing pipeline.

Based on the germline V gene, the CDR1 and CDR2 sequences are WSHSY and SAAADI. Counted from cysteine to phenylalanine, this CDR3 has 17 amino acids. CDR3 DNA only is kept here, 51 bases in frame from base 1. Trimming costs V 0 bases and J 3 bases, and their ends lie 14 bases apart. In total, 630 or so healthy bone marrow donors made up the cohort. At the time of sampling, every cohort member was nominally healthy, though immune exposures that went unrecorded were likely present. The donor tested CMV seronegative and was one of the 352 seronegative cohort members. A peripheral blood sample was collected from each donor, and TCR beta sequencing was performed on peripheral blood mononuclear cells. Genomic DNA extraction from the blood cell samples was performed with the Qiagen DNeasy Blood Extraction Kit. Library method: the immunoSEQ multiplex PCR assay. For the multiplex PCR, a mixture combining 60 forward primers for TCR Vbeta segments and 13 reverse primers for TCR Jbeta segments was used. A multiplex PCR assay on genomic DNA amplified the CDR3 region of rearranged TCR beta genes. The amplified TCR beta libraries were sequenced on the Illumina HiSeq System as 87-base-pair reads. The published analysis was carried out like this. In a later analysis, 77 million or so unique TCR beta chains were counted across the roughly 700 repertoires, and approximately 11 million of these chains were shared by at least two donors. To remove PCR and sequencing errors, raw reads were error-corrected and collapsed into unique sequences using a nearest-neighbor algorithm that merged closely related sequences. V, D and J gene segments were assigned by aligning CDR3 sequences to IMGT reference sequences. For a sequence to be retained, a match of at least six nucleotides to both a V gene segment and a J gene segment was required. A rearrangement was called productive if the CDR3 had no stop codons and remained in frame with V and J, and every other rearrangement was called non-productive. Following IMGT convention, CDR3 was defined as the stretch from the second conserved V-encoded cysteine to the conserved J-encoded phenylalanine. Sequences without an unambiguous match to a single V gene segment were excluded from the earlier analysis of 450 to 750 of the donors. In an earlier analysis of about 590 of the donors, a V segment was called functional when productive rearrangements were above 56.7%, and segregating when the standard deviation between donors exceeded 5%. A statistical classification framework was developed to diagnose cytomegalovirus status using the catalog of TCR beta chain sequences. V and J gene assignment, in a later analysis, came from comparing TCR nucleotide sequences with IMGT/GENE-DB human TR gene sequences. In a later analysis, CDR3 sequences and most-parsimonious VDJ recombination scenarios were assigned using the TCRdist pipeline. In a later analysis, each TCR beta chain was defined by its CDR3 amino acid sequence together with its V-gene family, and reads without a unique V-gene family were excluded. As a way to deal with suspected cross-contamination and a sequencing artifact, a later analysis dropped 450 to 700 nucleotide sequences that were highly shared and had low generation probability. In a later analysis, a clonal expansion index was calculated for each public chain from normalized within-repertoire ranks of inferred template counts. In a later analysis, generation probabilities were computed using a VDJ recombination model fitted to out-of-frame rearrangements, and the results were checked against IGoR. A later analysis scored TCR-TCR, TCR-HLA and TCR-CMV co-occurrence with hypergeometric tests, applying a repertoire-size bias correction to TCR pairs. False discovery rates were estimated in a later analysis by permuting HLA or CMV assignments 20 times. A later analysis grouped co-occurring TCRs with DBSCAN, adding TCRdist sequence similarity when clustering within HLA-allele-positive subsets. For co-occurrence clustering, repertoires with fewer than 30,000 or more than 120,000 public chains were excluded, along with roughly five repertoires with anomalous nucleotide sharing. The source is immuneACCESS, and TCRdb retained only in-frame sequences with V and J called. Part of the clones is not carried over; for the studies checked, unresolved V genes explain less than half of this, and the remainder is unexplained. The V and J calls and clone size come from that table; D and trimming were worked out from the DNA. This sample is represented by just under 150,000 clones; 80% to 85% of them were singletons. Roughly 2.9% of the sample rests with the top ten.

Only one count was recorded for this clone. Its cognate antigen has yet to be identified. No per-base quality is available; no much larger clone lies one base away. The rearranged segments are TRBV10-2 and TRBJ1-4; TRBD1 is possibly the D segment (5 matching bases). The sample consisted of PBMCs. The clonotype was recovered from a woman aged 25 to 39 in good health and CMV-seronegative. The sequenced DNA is TGCGCCAGCAGTGAGTCGACTCTTGGGGGGTCTAATGAAAAACTGTTTTTT. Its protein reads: CASSESTLGGSNEKLFF.